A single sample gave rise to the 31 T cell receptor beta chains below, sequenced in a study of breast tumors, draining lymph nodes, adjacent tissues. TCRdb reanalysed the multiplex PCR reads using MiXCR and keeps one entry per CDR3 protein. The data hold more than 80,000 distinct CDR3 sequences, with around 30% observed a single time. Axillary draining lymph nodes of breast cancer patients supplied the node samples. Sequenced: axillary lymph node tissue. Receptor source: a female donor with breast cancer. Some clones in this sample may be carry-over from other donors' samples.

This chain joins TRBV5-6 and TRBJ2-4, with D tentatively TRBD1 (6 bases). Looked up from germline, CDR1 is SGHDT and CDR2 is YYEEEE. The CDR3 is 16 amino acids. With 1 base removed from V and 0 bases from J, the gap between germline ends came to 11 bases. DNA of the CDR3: TGTGCCAGCAGCTTGCTCGGACAGCTAGCCAAAAACATTCAGTACTTC. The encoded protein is CASSLLGQLAKNIQYF.

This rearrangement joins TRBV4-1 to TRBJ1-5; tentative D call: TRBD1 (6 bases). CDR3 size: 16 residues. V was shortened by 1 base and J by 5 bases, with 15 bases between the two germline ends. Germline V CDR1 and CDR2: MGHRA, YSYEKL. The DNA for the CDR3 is TGCGCCAGCAGCCAAGGGGCTGGGGGGGGCCATCAGCCCCAGCATTTT. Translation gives CASSQGAGGGHQPQHF.

The CDR3 DNA sequence: TGTGCCAGCAGGGATAGGACAGGGGGCCGGTACCAAGAGACCCAGTACTTC. This sequence encodes CASRDRTGGRYQETQYF. V and J are TRBV2 and TRBJ2-5, with TRBD1 matching over 11 bases. The CDR3 length is 17 residues. V trimming: 6 bases; J trimming: 0 bases; junction bases outside the gene matches: 9. The germline V gene encodes CDR1 SNHLY and CDR2 FYNNEI.

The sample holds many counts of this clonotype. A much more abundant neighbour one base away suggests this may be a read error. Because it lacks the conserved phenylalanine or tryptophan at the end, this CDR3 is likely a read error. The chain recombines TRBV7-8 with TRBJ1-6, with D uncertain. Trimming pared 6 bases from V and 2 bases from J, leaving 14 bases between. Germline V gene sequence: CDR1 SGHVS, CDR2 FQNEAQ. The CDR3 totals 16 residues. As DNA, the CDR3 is TGTGCCAGCAGACTCTACGTGATTGCCTATAATTCACCCCTCCACCTT. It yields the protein CASRLYVIAYNSPLHL.

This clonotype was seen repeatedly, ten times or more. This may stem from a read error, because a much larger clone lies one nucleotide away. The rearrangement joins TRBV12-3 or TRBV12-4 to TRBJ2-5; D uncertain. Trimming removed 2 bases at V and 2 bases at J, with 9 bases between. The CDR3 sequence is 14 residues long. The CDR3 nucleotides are TGTGCCAGCAGTTTATGGGCGGAGCAAGAGACCCAGTACTTC. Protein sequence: CASSLWAEQETQYF.

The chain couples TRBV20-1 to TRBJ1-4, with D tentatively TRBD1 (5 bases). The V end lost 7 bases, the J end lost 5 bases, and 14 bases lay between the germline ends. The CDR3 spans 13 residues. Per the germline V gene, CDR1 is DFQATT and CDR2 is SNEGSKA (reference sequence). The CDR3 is CSVSQGSNEKLFF. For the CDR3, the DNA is TGCAGTGTTTCGCAGGGCTCAAATGAAAAACTGTTTTTT.

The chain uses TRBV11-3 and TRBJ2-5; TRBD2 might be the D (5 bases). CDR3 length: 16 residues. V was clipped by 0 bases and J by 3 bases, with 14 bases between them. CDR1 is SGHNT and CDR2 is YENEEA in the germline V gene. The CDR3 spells CASSLESLEEEETQYF. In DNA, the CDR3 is TGTGCCAGCAGCTTAGAGTCTCTAGAGGAGGAAGAGACCCAGTACTTC.

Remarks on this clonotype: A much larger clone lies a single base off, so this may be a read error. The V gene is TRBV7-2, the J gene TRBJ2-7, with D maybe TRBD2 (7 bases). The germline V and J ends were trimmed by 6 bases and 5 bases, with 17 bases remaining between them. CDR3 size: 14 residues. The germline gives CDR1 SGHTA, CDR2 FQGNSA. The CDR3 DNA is TGTGCCAGCAGAAGGGGGGGCGGTTCCCACGAGCAGTACTTC. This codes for CASRRGGGSHEQYF.

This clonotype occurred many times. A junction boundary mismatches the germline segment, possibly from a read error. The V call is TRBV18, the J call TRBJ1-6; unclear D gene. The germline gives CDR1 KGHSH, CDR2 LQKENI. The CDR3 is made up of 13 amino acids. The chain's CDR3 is CASSPTYSSPLHF. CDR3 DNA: TGTGCCAGCTCACCGACATATAGTTCACCCCTCCACTTT.

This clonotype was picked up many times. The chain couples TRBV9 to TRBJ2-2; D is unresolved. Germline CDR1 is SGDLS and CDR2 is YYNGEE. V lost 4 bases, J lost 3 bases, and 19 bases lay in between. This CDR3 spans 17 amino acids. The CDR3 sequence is CASSPIEAELYTGELFF. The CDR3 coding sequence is TGTGCCAGCAGCCCCATCGAGGCCGAACTATACACCGGGGAGCTGTTTTTT.

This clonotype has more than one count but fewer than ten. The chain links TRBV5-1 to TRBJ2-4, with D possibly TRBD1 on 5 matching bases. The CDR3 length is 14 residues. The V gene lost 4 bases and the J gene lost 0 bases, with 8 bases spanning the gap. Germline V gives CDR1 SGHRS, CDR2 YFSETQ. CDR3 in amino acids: CASSQGPAKNIQYF. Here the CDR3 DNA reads TGCGCCAGCAGCCAGGGCCCAGCCAAAAACATTCAGTACTTC.

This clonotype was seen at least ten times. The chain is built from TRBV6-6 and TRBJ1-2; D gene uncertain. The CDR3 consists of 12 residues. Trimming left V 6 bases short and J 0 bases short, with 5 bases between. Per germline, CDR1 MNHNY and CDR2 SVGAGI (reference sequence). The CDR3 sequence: CASSPSNYGYTF. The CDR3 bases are TGTGCCAGCAGCCCATCTAACTATGGCTACACCTTC.

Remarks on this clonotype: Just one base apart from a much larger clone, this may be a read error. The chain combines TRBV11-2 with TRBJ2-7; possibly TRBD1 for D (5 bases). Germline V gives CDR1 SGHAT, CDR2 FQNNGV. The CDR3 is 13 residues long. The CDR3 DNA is TGTGCCAGCAGCCCTGGGGCATCCTCCGAGCAGTACTTC. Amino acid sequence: CASSPGASSEQYF.

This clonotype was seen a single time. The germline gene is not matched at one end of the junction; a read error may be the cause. CDR3 nucleotides: TGTGCCAGCACCAATACAGGGTCGGCTAGCGGCTACAGTGAGCAGTTCTTC. This encodes CASTNTGSASGYSEQFF. The chain links TRBV27 to TRBJ2-1; D might be TRBD2 (7 bases). There are 17 residues in the CDR3. Germline loops: CDR1 MNHEY, CDR2 SMNVEV (reference sequence).

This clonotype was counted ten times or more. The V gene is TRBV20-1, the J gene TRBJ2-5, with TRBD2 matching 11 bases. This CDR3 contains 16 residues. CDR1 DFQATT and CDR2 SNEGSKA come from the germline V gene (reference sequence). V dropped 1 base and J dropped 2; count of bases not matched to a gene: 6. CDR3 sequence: CSARGPGLAVQETQYF. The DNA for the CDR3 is TGCAGTGCTAGAGGTCCGGGACTAGCGGTACAAGAGACCCAGTACTTC.

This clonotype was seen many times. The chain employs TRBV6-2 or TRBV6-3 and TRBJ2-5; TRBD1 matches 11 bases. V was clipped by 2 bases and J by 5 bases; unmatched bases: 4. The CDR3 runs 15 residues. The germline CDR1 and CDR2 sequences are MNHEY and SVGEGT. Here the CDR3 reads CASSYSGDRGETQYF. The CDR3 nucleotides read TGTGCCAGCAGTTACAGTGGGGACAGGGGGGAGACCCAGTACTTC.

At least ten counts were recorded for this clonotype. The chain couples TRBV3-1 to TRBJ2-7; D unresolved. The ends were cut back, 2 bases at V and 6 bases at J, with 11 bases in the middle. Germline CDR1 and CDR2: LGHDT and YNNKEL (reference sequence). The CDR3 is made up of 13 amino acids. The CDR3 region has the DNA TGTGCCAGCAGCCAAAAGCCCACCGGCGAGCAGTACTTC. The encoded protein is CASSQKPTGEQYF.

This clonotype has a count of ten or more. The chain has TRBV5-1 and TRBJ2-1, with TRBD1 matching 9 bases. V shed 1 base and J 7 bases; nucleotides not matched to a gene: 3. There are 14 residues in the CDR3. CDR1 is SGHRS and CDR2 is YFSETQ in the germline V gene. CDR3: CASSLTGGRNEQFF. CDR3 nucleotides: TGCGCCAGCAGCTTGACAGGGGGCAGGAATGAGCAGTTCTTC.

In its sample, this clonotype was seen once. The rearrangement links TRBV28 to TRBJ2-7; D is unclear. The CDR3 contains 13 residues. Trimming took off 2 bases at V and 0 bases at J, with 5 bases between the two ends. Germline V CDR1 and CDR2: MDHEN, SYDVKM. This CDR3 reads CASSLGSSYEQYV. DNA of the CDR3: TGTGCCAGCAGTTTAGGTAGCTCCTACGAGCAGTACGTC.

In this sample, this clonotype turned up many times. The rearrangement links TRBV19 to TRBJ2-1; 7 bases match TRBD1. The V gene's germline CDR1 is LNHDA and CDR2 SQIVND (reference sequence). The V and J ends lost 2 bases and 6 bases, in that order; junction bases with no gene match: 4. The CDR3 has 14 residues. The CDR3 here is CASSIRGPGNEQFF. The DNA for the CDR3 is TGTGCCAGTAGTATAAGGGGGCCTGGCAATGAGCAGTTCTTC.

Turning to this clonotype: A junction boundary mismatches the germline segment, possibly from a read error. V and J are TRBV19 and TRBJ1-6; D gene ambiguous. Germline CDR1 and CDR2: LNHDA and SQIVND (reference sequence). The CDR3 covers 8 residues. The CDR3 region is CASSSRPF. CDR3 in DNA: TGTGCCAGTAGTTCTCGGCCCTTT.

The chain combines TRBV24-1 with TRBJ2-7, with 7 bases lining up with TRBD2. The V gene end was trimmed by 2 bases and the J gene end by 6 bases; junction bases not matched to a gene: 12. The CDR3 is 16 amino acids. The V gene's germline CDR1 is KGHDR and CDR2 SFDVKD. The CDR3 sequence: CATSDSREAFVGEQYF. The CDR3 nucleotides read TGTGCCACCAGTGATTCCCGGGAGGCCTTTGTTGGCGAGCAGTACTTC.

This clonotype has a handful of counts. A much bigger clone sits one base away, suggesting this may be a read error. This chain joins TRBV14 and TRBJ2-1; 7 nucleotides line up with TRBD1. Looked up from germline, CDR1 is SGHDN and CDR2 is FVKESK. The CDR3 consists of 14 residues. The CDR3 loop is CASSLTGTANEQSF. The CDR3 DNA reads TGTGCCAGCAGCCTAACCGGGACAGCCAATGAGCAGTCCTTC. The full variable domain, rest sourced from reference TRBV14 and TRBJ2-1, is EAGVTQFPSHSVIEKGQTVTLRCDPISGHDNLYWYRRVMGKEIKFLLHFVKESKQDESGMPNNRFLAERTGGTYSTLKVQPAELEDSGVYFCASSLTGTANEQSFGPGTRLTVL.

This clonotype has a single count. Here the CDR3 DNA reads TGTGCCAGCAGCGTAGCTGGGGCGGGAGGATCCTACAATGAGCAGTTCTTC. It yields the protein CASSVAGAGGSYNEQFF. This chain links TRBV12-3 or TRBV12-4 with TRBJ2-1; TRBD2 aligns across 8 bases. With V trimmed by 6 bases and J by 1 base, 11 bases remained unmatched. The CDR3 totals 17 residues.

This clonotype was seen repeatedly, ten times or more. This CDR3 is CASSLPPDREEYQPQHF. The CDR3 coding sequence is TGTGCCAGCAGTTTACCGCCCGACAGGGAGGAGTATCAGCCCCAGCATTTT. The chain combines TRBV28 with TRBJ1-5, with 7 bases matching TRBD1. CDR3 length: 17 residues. The trim removed 2 bases at V and 5 bases at J, leaving 12 bases unmatched. CDR1 is MDHEN and CDR2 is SYDVKM in the germline V gene.

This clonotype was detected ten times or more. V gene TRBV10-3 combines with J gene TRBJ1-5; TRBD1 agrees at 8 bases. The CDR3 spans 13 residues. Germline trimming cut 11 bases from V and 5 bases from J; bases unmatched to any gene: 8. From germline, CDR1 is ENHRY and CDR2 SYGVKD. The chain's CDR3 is CASCRGRDQPQHF. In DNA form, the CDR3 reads TGTGCCTCCTGCAGGGGGCGGGATCAGCCCCAGCATTTT.

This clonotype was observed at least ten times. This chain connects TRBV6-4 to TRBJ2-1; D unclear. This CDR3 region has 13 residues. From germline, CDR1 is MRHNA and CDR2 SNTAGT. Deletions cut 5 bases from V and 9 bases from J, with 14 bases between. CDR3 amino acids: CASSRAPGGEQFF. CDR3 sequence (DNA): TGTGCCAGCAGTCGGGCCCCCGGCGGTGAGCAGTTCTTC.

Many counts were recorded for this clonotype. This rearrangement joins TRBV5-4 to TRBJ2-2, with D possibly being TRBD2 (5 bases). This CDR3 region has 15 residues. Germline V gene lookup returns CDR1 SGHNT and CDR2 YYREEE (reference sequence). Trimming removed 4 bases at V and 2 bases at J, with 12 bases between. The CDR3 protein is CASSLTRGNTGELFF. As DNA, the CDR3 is TGTGCCAGCAGCCTGACCCGGGGAAACACCGGGGAGCTGTTTTTT.

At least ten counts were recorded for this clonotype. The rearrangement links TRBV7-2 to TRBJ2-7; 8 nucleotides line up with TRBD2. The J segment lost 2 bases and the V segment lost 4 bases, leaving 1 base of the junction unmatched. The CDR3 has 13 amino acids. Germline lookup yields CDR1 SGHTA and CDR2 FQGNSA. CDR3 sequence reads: CASSYGGAYEQYF. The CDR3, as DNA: TGTGCCAGCAGCTACGGGGGGGCCTACGAGCAGTACTTC. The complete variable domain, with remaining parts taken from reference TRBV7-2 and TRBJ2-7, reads GAGVSQSPSNKVTEKGKDVELRCDPISGHTALYWYRQSLGQGLEFLIYFQGNSAPDKSGLPSDRFSAERTGGSVSTLTIQRTQQEDSAVYLCASSYGGAYEQYFGPGTRLTVT.

CDR3 DNA sequence: TGTGCCAGTAGTCCGGGGGACACTGAAGCTTTCTTT. It yields the protein CASSPGDTEAFF. The genes are TRBV19 and TRBJ1-1; D may be TRBD1 (5 bases). Trimming shortened V by 5 bases and J by 3 bases, and 7 bases separated the two germline ends. This CDR3 comprises 12 residues. CDR1 LNHDA and CDR2 SQIVND come from the germline V gene (reference sequence). The complete variable domain, with remaining parts taken from reference TRBV19 and TRBJ1-1, reads DGGITQSPKYLFRKEGQNVTLSCEQNLNHDAMYWYRQDPGQGLRLIYYSQIVNDFQKGDIAEGYSVSREKKESFPLTVTSAQKNPTAFYLCASSPGDTEAFFGQGTRLTVV.

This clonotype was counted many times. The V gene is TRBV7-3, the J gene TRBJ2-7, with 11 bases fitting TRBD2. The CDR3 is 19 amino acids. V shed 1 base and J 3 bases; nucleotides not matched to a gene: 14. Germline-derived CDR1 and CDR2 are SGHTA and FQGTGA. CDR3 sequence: CASSLNEGTSGRKFYEQYF. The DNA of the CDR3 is TGTGCCAGCAGCTTAAATGAAGGGACTAGCGGTCGCAAGTTCTACGAGCAGTACTTC. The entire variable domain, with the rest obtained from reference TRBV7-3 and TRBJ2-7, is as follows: GAGVSQTPSNKVTEKGKYVELRCDPISGHTALYWYRQSLGQGPEFLIYFQGTGAADDSGLPNDRFFAVRPEGSVSTLKIQRTERGDSAVYLCASSLNEGTSGRKFYEQYFGPGTRLTVT.